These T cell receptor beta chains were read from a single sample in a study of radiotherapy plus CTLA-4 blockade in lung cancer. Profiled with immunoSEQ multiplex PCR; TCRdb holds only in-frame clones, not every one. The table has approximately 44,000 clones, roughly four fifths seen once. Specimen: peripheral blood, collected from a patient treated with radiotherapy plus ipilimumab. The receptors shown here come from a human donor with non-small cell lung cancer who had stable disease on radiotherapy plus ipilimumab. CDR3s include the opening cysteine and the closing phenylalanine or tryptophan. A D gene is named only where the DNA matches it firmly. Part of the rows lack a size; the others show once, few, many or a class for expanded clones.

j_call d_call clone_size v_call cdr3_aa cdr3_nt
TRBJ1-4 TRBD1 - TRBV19 CASSIQGQGATSEKLFF TGTGCCAGTAGTATACAGGGACAGGGGGCTACTAGTGAAAAACTGTTTTTT
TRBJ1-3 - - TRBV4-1 CASSQGGASGNTIYF TGCGCCAGCAGCCAAGGGGGAGCCTCTGGAAACACCATATATTTT
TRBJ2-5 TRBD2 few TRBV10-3 CAISSGTSGGETQYF TGTGCCATTTCCTCCGGGACTAGCGGGGGAGAGACCCAGTACTTC
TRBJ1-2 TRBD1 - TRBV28 CASSFPGDRVRESSGYTF TGTGCCAGCAGTTTCCCGGGGGACAGGGTACGTGAATCGTCTGGCTACACCTTC
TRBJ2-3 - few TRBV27 CASSLYGLATDTQYF TGTGCCAGCAGTTTATACGGACTTGCGACAGATACGCAGTATTTT
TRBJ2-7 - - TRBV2 CASSDGSSYEQYF TGTGCCAGCAGTGATGGTAGTTCCTACGAGCAGTACTTC
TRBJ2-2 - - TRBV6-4 CASRAQGGNTGELFF TGTGCCAGCAGGGCCCAGGGAGGGAACACCGGGGAGCTGTTTTTT
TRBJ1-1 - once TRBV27 CASIWLTEAFF TGTGCCAGCATATGGTTAACTGAAGCTTTCTTT
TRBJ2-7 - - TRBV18 CASSQGVSYEQYF TGTGCCAGCTCACAGGGGGTTTCCTACGAGCAGTACTTC
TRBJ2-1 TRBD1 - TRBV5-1 CASSLQGQGNNEQFF TGCGCCAGCAGCCTGCAGGGACAGGGCAATAATGAGCAGTTCTTC
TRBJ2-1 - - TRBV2 CATQSEGNEQFF TGTGCCACCCAGTCGGAGGGGAATGAGCAGTTCTTC
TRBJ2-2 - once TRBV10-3 CAISERGTNTGELFF TGTGCCATCAGTGAGAGGGGCACGAACACCGGGGAGCTGTTTTTT
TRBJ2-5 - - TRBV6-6 CVSSYLQETQYF TGTGTCAGCAGTTACCTCCAGGAGACCCAGTACTTC
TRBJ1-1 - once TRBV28 CASSILMGNTEAFF TGTGCCAGCAGTATCCTCATGGGGAACACTGAAGCTTTCTTT
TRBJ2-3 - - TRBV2 CASTRTDTQYF TGTGCCAGCACCCGCACAGATACGCAGTATTTT
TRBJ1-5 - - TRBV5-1 CASSLEGQPYQPQHF TGCGCCAGCAGCTTGGAAGGACAGCCTTATCAGCCCCAGCATTTT
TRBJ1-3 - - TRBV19 CASSIIGAANTIYF TGTGCCAGTAGTATAATTGGGGCGGCGAACACCATATATTTT
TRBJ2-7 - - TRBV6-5 CASSLKTAPVGRQYF TGTGCCAGCAGTCTCAAGACAGCCCCGGTCGGCCGGCAGTACTTC
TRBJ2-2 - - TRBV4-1 CASSQDPGVTGELFF TGCGCCAGCAGCCAAGATCCCGGGGTGACCGGGGAGCTGTTTTTT
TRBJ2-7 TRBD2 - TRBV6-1 CASSWGGSFYEQYF TGTGCCAGCAGTTGGGGGGGGTCCTTCTACGAGCAGTACTTC
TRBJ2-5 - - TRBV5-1 CASSLRRGQRETQYF TGCGCCAGCAGCTTACGGAGGGGGCAGAGGGAGACCCAGTACTTC
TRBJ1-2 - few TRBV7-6 CASSLIPGDYGYTF TGTGCCAGCAGCTTAATTCCAGGGGACTATGGCTACACCTTC
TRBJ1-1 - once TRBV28 CASSLSAAPAFF TGTGCCAGCAGTTTATCCGCAGCCCCAGCTTTCTTT
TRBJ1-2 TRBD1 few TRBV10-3 CATSGTGGVSYGYTF TGTGCCACCTCTGGGACAGGGGGCGTTAGTTATGGCTACACCTTC
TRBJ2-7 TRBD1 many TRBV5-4 CASSLGQGYGEQYF TGTGCCAGCAGCTTGGGACAGGGTTACGGCGAGCAGTACTTC
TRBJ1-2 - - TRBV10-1 CASSESGENGYTF TGCGCCAGCAGTGAGTCGGGGGAAAATGGCTACACCTTC
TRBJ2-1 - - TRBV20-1 CSARDPVEQFF TGCAGTGCTAGAGACCCCGTGGAGCAGTTCTTC
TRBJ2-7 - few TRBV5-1 CASTSDGGYEQYF TGCGCCAGCACCTCGGACGGAGGCTACGAGCAGTACTTC
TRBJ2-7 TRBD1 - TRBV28 CASSGQASYEQYF TGTGCCAGCAGTGGACAGGCCTCCTACGAGCAGTACTTC
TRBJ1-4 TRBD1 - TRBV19 CASSITNRGSTNEKLFF TGTGCCAGTAGTATAACTAACAGGGGGTCAACTAATGAAAAACTGTTTTTT
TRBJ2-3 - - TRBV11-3 CASSLDLTDTQYF TGTGCCAGCAGCTTAGATCTCACGGATACGCAGTATTTT
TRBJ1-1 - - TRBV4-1 CASSHRFTNTEAFF TGCGCCAGCAGCCACAGATTTACGAACACTGAAGCTTTCTTT
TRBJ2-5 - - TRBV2 CASSGHETQYF TGTGCCAGCAGTGGTCATGAGACCCAGTACTTC
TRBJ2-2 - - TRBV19 CASTLWGGGDTGELFF TGTGCCAGTACCCTCTGGGGCGGGGGCGACACCGGGGAGCTGTTTTTT
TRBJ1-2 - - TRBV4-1 CASSSSGPLTF TGCGCCAGCAGCTCCTCGGGGCCTCTCACCTTC
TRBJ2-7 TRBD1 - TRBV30 CAWRGTGKTNEQYF TGTGCCTGGAGAGGGACAGGGAAAACCAACGAGCAGTACTTC
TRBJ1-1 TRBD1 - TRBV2 CAGDRGPNTEAFF TGTGCCGGGGACAGGGGGCCGAACACTGAAGCTTTCTTT
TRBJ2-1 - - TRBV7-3 CASSLYIGSYNEQFF TGTGCCAGCAGCTTATATATCGGCTCCTACAATGAGCAGTTCTTC
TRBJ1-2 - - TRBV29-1 CSVNTGDVKDGYTF TGCAGCGTTAATACAGGAGACGTAAAGGATGGCTACACCTTC
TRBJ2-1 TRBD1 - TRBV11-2 CASSSRDRDYNEQFF TGTGCCAGCAGCTCTCGGGACAGGGACTACAATGAGCAGTTCTTC
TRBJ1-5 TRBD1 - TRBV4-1 CASSRPGGGNQPQHF TGCGCCAGCAGCCGCCCAGGGGGAGGCAATCAGCCCCAGCATTTT
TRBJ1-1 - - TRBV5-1 CASGQGWGTEAFF TGCGCCAGCGGTCAGGGTTGGGGCACTGAAGCTTTCTTT
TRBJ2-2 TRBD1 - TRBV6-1 CASNRQGHTGELFF TGTGCCAGCAATCGACAGGGACACACCGGGGAGCTGTTTTTT
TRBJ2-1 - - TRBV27 CASSLRLALRGLNNEQFF TGTGCCAGCAGTTTGAGACTCGCACTCAGGGGTTTGAACAATGAGCAGTTCTTC
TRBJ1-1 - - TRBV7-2 CASSLTPDTEAFF TGTGCCAGCAGCTTAACCCCGGACACTGAAGCTTTCTTT
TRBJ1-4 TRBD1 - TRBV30 CAWSLGTDILATNEKLFF TGTGCCTGGAGCCTAGGGACAGACATACTTGCAACTAATGAAAAACTGTTTTTT
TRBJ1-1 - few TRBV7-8 CASSLAGMNTEAFF TGTGCCAGCAGCTTAGCAGGGATGAACACTGAAGCTTTCTTT
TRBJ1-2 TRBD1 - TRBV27 CASSRASGTAKIYGYTF TGTGCCAGCAGTAGGGCCTCCGGGACAGCAAAAATCTATGGCTACACCTTC
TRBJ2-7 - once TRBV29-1 CSVGGQIGSYEQYF TGCAGCGTTGGAGGGCAGATCGGCTCCTACGAGCAGTACTTC
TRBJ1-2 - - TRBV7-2 CASSLIGAANYGYTF TGTGCCAGCAGCTTAATTGGGGCGGCTAACTATGGCTACACCTTC
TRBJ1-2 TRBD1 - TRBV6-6 CASHTGGFMGYTF TGTGCCAGCCATACAGGGGGCTTTATGGGCTACACCTTC